The 2 T cell receptor beta chains below were found in one sample sequenced in a study of control samples from healthy donors and cancer patients. Libraries were prepared by immunoSEQ multiplex PCR; TCRdb keeps only in-frame clonotypes and omits some of them. The sample includes some 250,000 clones, over 75% of them seen just once. Material: PBMCs. These receptors all stem from a woman aged 55-69 years with lung cancer.

The rearrangement links TRBV21-1 to TRBJ2-7; no check of the table's D call, TRBD2, against the DNA was made. TRBV21-1 is an annotated pseudogene. The CDR3 is 17 residues long. The CDR3 sequence is CASSKVVGDFISYEQYF. Here the CDR3 DNA reads TGTGCCAGCAGCAAAGTAGTTGGGGACTTTATCTCCTACGAGCAGTACTTC.

The CDR3 sequence is CASSEQGSDTQYF. CDR3 in DNA: TGTGCCAGCAGTGAGCAGGGATCAGATACGCAGTATTTT. The chain links TRBV2 to TRBJ2-3; possibly TRBD1 for D (5 bases). CDR3 length: 13 amino acids. The V and J ends lost 3 bases and 4 bases respectively, with 8 bases between them. Per germline, CDR1 SNHLY and CDR2 FYNNEI.